This T cell receptor beta chain was retrieved from a study of cytomegalovirus exposure and HLA in healthy donors. Study overall: About 82 million unique TCRs from HLA-typed donors were held in an early release of data. Whole-study findings and limits: A later analysis associated 15,000 or so TCR beta sequences with HLA alleles at a 0.05 false discovery rate. The authors enumerated 150 to 200 TCR beta chains as linked to cytomegalovirus. Indistinguishable V segments such as TRBV6-2 and TRBV6-3 were excluded.

The CDR3 is 16 amino acids. From germline, CDR1 is MNHNY and CDR2 SVGAGI (reference sequence). The V and J ends lost 4 bases and 9 bases, in that order; junction bases with no gene match: 10. 60 Vbeta and 13 Jbeta primers were used in PCR. Only in-frame clones appear in the TCRdb table, and some are missing; sequencing was by immunoSEQ multiplex PCR. Of 80,000 to 100,000 clones in the sample, about 85% were seen once. To note about this clone: Its cognate antigen is unknown.

The source is a female donor in good health and CMV-seropositive. The chain combines TRBV6-6 with TRBJ2-1, with TRBD2 identical over 12 bases. The sequencing input was PBMCs. The CDR3 DNA reads TGTGCCAGCAGTTCTCTAGCGGGAGGGCCTGTCGGTGAGCAGTTCTTC. Its protein is CASSSLAGGPVGEQFF.